The present TCR beta chain was sequenced within a study of blood T cells in healthy people across ages. Next came a second PCR, run for about 6 to 12 cycles, which used a sample-barcoded 5' primer along with a J-beta primer mix. TCRdb redid the calling of the 5' RACE reads with MiXCR, one entry per CDR3 protein. The sample includes about 730,000 distinct CDR3 sequences, roughly 47% of them seen just once. The sequence derives from an older woman in good health. The sequencing sample was made of blood.

CDR3 region: CASSEATGVQETQYF. Here the CDR3 DNA reads TGTGCCAGCAGCGAAGCAACGGGAGTCCAAGAGACCCAGTACTTC. The chain has TRBV11-2 and TRBJ2-5; D is possibly TRBD2 (6 bases). The CDR3 extends over 15 amino acids. Germline lookup yields CDR1 SGHAT and CDR2 FQNNGV. The V and J ends lost 5 bases and 1 base respectively, with 14 bases between them.